This T cell receptor beta chain was sequenced during a study of T cell responses to AZD1222 COVID-19 vaccine. General observations from the study: Nearly half of spike-specific TCRs reportedly target unmutated variant regions.

The CDR3 is 13 residues long. V lost 6 bases and J 2 bases, leaving 10 bases between the germline ends. Germline CDR1 MNHEY, CDR2 SMNVEV (reference sequence). The assay was immunoSEQ multiplex PCR, and TCRdb's table has in-frame clones only and misses some. This table has 140,000 or so clones, around 91% appearing once. Comments on this clone: The antigen is unknown.

Here the sequenced sample was peripheral blood, taken on day 0 of AZD1222 vaccination. The TCR was taken from an adult in good health. The V and J genes are TRBV27 and TRBJ1-1; D is perhaps TRBD1 (5 bases). Here the CDR3 DNA reads TGTGCCAGCAGGGGCAGGGCTAACACTGAAGCTTTCTTT. Translating it yields CASRGRANTEAFF.